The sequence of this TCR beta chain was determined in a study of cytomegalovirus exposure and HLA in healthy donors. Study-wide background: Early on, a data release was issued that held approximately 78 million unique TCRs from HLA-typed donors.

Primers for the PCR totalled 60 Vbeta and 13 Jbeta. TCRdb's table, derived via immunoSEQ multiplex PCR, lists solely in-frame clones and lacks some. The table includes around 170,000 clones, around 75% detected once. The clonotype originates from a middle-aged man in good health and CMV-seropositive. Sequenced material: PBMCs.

Here the CDR3 DNA reads TGTGCCAGCAGCCGCGTAGGGGCCTCCTACAATGAGCAGTTCTTC. It translates to CASSRVGASYNEQFF. The chain links TRBV4-2 to TRBJ2-1, with D perhaps matching TRBD1 (5 bases). CDR3 length: 15 residues. Germline values: CDR1 LGHNA, CDR2 YNFKEQ. V lost 4 bases and J lost 0, with 10 bases in between.